These T cell receptor beta chains were read from a single sample in a study of CD8 T cells in ankylosing spondylitis. TCRdb analysed the 5' RACE reads with MiXCR anew, one entry per CDR3 protein. The repertoire holds more than 650,000 distinct CDR3 sequences, 12% seen once, with under 0.6% in the top ten. Sequenced sample: blood, either unsorted or a sorted T cell fraction (not recorded which). Every receptor here comes from a male donor with ankylosing spondylitis. Each CDR3 is given with its conserved first and last residue. Fields, in order: V gene, CDR3 length, D gene, J gene, clone size, CDR3 DNA, CDR3 protein. D genes are given only for firm matches. Expanded clones get a size class; other rows say once, few or many, or leave the size out.

>TRBV24-1|15|.|TRBJ2-1|.
TGTGCCACCAGTGATTTGCCCCGGACAGTCAATGAGCAGTTCTTC
CATSDLPRTVNEQFF
>TRBV5-1|16|TRBD2|TRBJ2-2|.
TGCGCCAGCAGCTTGGCTAGCGGGGGCGACACCGGGGAGCTGTTTTTT
CASSLASGGDTGELFF
>TRBV4-2|12|.|TRBJ2-1|few
TGTGCCAGCAGCCAAGATTTACATGAGCAGTTCTTC
CASSQDLHEQFF
>TRBV20-1|11|.|TRBJ2-5|.
TGCAGTGCTAAACCTCTCGAGACCCAGTACTTC
CSAKPLETQYF
>TRBV20-1|11|.|TRBJ2-3|many
TGCAGTGCTAGTTTGCGAGATACGCAGTATTTT
CSASLRDTQYF
>TRBV5-1|16|.|TRBJ1-1|few
TGCGCCAGCAGCTTGGCGCTCGGTGGGCCGGTCACTGAAGCTTTCTTT
CASSLALGGPVTEAFF
>TRBV28|13|.|TRBJ2-1|.
TGTGCCAGCAGTCCTAGAATCATCAATGAGCAGTTCTTC
CASSPRIINEQFF
>TRBV20-1|12|TRBD1|TRBJ1-1|few
TGCAGCCCGACAGGGGAATCCCCTGAAGCTTTCTTT
CSPTGESPEAFF
>TRBV6-1|13|.|TRBJ2-7|.
TGTGCCAGCAGTGGGGCGCCCTCCTACGAGCAGTACTTC
CASSGAPSYEQYF
>TRBV3-1|15|TRBD1|TRBJ1-6|few
TGTGCCAGCAGCCAGACAGGGTCATCCGATTCACCCCTCCACTTT
CASSQTGSSDSPLHF
>TRBV7-3|16|TRBD2|TRBJ2-5|few
TGTGCCAGCAGCAGAGCTAGCGGGGGGATCCAAGAGACCCAGTACTTC
CASSRASGGIQETQYF
>TRBV28|12|.|TRBJ2-3|few
TGTGCCAGCAGTTTAGTGTCCTATACGCAGTATTTT
CASSLVSYTQYF
>TRBV5-1|13|.|TRBJ2-7|.
TGCGCCAGCAGCTTACAAGACAACTACGAGCAGTACTTC
CASSLQDNYEQYF
>TRBV15|14|.|TRBJ1-4|many
TGTGCCACCAGCAGAGATTTGGGGAGTCAAAAACTGTTTTTT
CATSRDLGSQKLFF
>TRBV20-1|15|TRBD2|TRBJ2-1|few
TGCAGTGCTCGGCCGGGACTAGCGGCCGGGGATGAGCAGTTCTTC
CSARPGLAAGDEQFF
>TRBV20-1|16|.|TRBJ2-1|.
TGCAGTGCTAGAGTGATCGCAGGACCGGGGTACAATGAGCAGTTCTTC
CSARVIAGPGYNEQFF
>TRBV6-5|16|TRBD2|TRBJ2-1|few
TGTGCCAGCAGTTACTCGTTGTCACGGGGAGGGAATGAGCAGTTCTTC
CASSYSLSRGGNEQFF
>TRBV6-1|17|.|TRBJ1-1|few
TGTGCCAGCAGTGAAGCTGGCGCTATCGGGGGGAACACTGAAGCTTTCTTT
CASSEAGAIGGNTEAFF
>TRBV6-2/TRBV6-3|15|TRBD1|TRBJ2-7|.
TGTGCCAGCAGTTCCCCCGGGACAGGGCCTTACGAGCAGTACTTC
CASSSPGTGPYEQYF
>TRBV11-2|17|.|TRBJ1-4|few
TGTGCCAGCAGCTTTAGATTTACAGGATCAACTAATGAAAAACTGTTTTTT
CASSFRFTGSTNEKLFF